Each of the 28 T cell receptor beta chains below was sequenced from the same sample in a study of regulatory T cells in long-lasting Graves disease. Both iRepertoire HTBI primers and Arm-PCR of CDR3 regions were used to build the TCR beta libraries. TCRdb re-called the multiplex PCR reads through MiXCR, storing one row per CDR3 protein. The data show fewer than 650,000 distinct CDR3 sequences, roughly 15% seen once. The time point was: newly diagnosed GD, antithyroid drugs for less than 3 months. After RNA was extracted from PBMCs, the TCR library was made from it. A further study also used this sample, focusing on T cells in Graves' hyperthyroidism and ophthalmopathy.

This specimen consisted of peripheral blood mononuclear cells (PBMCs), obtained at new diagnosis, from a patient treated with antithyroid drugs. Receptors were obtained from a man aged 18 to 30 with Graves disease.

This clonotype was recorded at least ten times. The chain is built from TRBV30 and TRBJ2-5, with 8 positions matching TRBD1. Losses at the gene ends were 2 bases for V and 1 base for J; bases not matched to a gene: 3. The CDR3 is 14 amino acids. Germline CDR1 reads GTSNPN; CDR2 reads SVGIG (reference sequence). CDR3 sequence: CAWSTGTGQETQYF. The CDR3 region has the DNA TGTGCCTGGAGTACCGGGACAGGCCAAGAGACCCAGTACTTC.

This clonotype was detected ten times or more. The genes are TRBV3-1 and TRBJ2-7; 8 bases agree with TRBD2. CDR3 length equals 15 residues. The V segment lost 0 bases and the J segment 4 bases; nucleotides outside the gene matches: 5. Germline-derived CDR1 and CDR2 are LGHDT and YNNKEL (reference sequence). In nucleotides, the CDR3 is TGTGCCAGCAGCCAAGATCTCAGCGGGAGTTACGAGCAGTACTTC. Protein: CASSQDLSGSYEQYF.

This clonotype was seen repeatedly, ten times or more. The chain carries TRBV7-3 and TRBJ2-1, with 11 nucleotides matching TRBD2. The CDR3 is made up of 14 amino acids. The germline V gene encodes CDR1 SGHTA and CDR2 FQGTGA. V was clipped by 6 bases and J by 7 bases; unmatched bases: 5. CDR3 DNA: TGTGCCAGCAGTCTAGCGGGAGGTGGTAATGAGCAGTTCTTC. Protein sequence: CASSLAGGGNEQFF. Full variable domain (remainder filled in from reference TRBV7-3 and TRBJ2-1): GAGVSQTPSNKVTEKGKYVELRCDPISGHTALYWYRQSLGQGPEFLIYFQGTGAADDSGLPNDRFFAVRPEGSVSTLKIQRTERGDSAVYLCASSLAGGGNEQFFGPGTRLTVL.

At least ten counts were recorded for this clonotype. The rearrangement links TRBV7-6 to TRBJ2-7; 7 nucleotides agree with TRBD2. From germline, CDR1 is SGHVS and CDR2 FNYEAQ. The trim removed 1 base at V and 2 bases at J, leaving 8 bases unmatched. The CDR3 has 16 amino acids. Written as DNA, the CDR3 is TGTGCCAGCAGCTTAGAGGCAGCTAGCGGCCCCTACGAGCAGTACTTC. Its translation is CASSLEAASGPYEQYF.

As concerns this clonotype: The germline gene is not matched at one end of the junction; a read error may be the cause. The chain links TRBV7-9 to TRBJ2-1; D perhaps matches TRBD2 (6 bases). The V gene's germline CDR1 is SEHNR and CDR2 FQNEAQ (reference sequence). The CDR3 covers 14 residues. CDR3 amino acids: CASRPGGGFLEQSF. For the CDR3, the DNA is TGTGCCAGCAGACCCGGAGGAGGGTTCTTGGAGCAGTCCTTC.

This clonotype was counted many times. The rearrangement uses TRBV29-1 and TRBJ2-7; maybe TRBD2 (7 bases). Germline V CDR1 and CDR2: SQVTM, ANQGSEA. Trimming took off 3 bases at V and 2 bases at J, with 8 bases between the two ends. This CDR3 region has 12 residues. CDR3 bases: TGCAGCGTTGACGGGGGGCCCTACGAGCAGTACTTC. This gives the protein CSVDGGPYEQYF.

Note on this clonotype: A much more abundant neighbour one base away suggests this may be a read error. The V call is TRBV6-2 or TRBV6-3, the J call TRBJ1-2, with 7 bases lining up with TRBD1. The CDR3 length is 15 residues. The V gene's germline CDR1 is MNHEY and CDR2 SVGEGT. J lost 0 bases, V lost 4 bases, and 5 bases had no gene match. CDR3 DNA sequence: TGTGCCAGCAGTTGCGGGACAGAAGCTAACTATGGCTACACCTTC. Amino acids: CASSCGTEANYGYTF.

The DNA for the CDR3 is TGTGCCAGCAATACCGGGACAGGGTATCCCCAGCATTTT. Protein product: CASNTGTGYPQHF. The V gene is TRBV6-1, the J gene TRBJ1-5; TRBD1 aligns across 9 bases. Trimming cost V 7 bases and J 10 bases; bases outside gene matches: 8. The CDR3 contains 13 residues. In germline, CDR1 is MNHNS, CDR2 SASEGT.

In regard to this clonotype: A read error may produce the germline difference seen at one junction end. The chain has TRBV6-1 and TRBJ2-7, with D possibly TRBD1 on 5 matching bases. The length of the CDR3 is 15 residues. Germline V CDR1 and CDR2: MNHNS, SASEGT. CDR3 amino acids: CVSSESGRERYEQYF. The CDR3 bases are TGTGTCAGCAGTGAAAGTGGCAGGGAACGCTACGAGCAGTACTTC.

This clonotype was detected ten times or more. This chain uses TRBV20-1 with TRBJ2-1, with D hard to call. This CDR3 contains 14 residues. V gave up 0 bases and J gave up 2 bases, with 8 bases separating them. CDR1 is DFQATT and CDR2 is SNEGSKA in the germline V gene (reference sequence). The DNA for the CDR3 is TGCAGTGCTAGAGAGGTAGCAGCCTACAATGAGCAGTTCTTC. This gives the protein CSAREVAAYNEQFF.

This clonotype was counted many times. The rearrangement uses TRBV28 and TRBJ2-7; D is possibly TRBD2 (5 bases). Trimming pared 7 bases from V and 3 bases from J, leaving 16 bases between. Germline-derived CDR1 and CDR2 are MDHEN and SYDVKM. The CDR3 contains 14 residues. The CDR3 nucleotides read TGTGCCAGCAACCCTAGCTTGGGGAGCTACGAGCAGTACTTC. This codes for CASNPSLGSYEQYF.

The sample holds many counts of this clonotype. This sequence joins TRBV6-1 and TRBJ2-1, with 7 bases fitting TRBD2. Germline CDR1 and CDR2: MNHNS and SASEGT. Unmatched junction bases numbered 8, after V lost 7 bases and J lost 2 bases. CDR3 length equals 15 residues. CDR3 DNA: TGTGCCAGCACCAAAATAAGCGGGGCCTACAATGAGCAGTTCTTC. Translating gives CASTKISGAYNEQFF.

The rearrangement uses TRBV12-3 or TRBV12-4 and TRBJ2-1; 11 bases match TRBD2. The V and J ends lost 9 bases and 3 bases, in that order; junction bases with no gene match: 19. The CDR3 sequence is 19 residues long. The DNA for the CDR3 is TGTGCCAGTCGACGGAGACTAGCGGGATTGTCGAGTTTCTACAATGAGCAGTTCTTC. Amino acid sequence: CASRRRLAGLSSFYNEQFF.

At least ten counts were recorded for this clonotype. CDR3 bases: TGTGCCAGCAGTTGGACTAGCGCTACAGATACGCAGTATTTT. Residues: CASSWTSATDTQYF. The chain employs TRBV2 and TRBJ2-3; 9 bases align to TRBD2. The CDR3 extends over 14 amino acids. The V gene end was trimmed by 5 bases and the J gene end by 3 bases; junction bases not matched to a gene: 3. Germline V CDR1 and CDR2: SNHLY, FYNNEI.

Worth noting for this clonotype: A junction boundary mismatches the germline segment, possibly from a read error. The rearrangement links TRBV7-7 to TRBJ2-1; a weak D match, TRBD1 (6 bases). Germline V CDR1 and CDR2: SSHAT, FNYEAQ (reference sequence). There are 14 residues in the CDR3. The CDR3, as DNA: TGTGCTAGCAGCTTAGGACGGAAGGGGGATGAGCAGTTCTTC. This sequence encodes CASSLGRKGDEQFF.

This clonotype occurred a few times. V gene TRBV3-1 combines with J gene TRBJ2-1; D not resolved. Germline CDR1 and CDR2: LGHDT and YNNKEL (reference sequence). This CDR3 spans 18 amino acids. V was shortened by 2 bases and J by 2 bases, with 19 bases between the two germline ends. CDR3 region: CASSQRLLGTSPYNEQFF. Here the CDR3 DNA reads TGTGCCAGCAGCCAACGCCTTCTAGGTACGAGCCCCTACAATGAGCAGTTCTTC.

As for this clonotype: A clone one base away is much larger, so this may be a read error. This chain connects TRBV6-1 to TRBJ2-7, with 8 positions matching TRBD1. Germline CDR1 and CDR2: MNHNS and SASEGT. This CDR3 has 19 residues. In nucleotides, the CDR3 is TGTGCCGGCAGGAGGGGGACAGGAGGAAGCGGAGGGGGCTTCTACGAGCAGTACTTC. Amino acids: CAGRRGTGGSGGGFYEQYF.

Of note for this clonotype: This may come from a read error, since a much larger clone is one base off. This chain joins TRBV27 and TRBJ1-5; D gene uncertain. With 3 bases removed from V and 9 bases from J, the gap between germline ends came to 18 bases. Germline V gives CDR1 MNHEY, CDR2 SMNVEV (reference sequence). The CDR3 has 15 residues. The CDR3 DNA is TGTGCCAGCAGTTTCGTTGCCGGAGTAGAGCGGCCCCAGCATTTT. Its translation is CASSFVAGVERPQHF.

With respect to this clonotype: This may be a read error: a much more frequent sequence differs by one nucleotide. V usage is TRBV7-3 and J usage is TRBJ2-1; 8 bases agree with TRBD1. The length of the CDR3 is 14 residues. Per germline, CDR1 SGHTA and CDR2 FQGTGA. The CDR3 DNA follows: TGTGCCAGCAGCTTGACGGACAGGGCTGATGAGCAGCTCTTC. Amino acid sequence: CASSLTDRADEQLF. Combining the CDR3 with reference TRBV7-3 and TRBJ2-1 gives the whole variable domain GAGVSQTPSNKVTEKGKYVELRCDPISGHTALYWYRQSLGQGPEFLIYFQGTGAADDSGLPNDRFFAVRPEGSVSTLKIQRTERGDSAVYLCASSLTDRADEQLFGPGTRLTVL.

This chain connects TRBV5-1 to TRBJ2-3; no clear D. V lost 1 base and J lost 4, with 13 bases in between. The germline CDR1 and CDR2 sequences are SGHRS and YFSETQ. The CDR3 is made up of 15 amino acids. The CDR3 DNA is TGCGCCAGCAGCTTGTACGGTAGTGTCTCAGATACGCAGTATTTT. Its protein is CASSLYGSVSDTQYF.

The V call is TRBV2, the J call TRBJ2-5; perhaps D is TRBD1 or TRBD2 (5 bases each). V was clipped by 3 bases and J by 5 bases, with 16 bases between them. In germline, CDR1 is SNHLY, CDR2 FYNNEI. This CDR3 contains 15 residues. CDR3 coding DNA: TGTGCCAGCAGTGATAACGGGGACGGCGGGGAGACCCAGTACTTC. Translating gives CASSDNGDGGETQYF.

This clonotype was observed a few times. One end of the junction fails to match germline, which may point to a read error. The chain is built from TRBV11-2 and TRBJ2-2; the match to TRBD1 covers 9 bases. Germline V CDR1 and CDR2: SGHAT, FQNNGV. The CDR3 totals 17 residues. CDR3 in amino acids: CASSSNRGRGVFGELLF. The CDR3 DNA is TGTGCCAGCAGCTCAAACAGGGGGCGCGGGGTCTTCGGGGAGCTGCTTTTT.

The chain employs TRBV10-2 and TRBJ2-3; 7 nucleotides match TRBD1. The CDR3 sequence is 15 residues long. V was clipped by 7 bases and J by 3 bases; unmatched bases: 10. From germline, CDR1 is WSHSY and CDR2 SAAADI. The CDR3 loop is CASNSGPGGTDTQYF. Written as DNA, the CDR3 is TGCGCCAGCAACTCAGGCCCAGGGGGAACAGATACGCAGTATTTT.

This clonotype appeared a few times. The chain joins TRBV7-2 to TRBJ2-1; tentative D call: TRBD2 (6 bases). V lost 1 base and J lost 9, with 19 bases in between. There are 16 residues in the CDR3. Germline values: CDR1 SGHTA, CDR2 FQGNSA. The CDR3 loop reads CASSLDTGTWGTEQFF. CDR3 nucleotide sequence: TGTGCCAGCAGCTTAGATACGGGGACTTGGGGTACTGAGCAGTTCTTC.

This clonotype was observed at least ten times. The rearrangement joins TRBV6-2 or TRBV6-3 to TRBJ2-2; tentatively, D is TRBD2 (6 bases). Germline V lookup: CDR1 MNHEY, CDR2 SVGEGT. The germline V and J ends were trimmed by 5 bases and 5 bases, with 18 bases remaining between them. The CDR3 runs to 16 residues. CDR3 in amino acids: CASSEEGVGGTGELFF. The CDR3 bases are TGTGCCAGCAGTGAAGAAGGGGTTGGGGGGACCGGGGAGCTGTTTTTT.

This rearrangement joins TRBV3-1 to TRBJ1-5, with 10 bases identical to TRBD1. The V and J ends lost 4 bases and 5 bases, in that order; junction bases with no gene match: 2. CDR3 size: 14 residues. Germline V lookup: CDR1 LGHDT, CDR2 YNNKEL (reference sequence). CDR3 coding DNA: TGTGCCAGCAGCCGACAGGGGGCTGATCAGCCCCAGCATTTT. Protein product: CASSRQGADQPQHF.

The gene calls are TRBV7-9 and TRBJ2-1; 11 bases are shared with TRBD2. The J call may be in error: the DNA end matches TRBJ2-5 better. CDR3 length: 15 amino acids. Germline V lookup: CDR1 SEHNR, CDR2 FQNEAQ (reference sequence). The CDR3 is CASGGLAGGQETQYF. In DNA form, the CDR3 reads TGTGCCAGCGGGGGCCTAGCGGGAGGCCAAGAGACCCAGTACTTC.

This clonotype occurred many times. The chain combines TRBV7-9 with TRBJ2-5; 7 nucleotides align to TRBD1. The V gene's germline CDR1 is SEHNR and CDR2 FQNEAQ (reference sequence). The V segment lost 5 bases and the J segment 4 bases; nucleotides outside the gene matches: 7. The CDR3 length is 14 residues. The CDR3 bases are TGTGCCAGCAGCCCCGGGACAGATGCAGAGACCCAGTACTTC. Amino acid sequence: CASSPGTDAETQYF.